This T cell receptor (beta chain) was recorded in a study of T cell responses to AZD1222 COVID-19 vaccine. Across the whole study: Second-dose intervals of approximately 4 or approximately 12 weeks were pooled.

Assay used: immunoSEQ multiplex PCR; TCRdb lists only in-frame clones, some missing. The data hold 100,000 to 150,000 clones, with 80% to 95% observed a single time. The receptor comes from an adult in good health. The specimen comprised peripheral blood, sampled on day 0 of AZD1222 vaccination.

CDR3 nucleotide sequence: TGCAGCCCGGGAGGGAGCGAAGGGGACACTGAAGCTTTCTTT. Translated, it gives CSPGGSEGDTEAFF. The chain joins TRBV29-1 to TRBJ1-1, with a tentative D call TRBD1 (5 bases). Germline assignment: CDR1 SQVTM and CDR2 ANQGSEA. V was cut by 8 bases and J by 3 bases, with 19 bases left in between. The CDR3 consists of 14 residues. Complete variable domain (other parts from reference TRBV29-1 and TRBJ1-1): SAVISQKPSRDICQRGTSLTIQCQVDSQVTMMFWYRQQPGQSLTLIATANQGSEATYESGFVIDKFPISRPNLTFSTLTVSNMSPEDSSIYLCSPGGSEGDTEAFFGQGTRLTVV.